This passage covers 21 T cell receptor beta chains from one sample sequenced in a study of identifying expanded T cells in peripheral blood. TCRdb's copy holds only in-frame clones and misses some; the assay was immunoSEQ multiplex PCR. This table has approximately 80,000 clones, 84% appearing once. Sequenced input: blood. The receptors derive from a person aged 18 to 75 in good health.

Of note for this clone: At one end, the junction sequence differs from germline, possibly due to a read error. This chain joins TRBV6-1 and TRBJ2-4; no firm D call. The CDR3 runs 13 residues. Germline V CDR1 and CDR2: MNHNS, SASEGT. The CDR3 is CASSDPATNIQYF. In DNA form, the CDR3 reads TGTGCCAGCAGTGATCCGGCCACAAACATTCAGTACTTC.

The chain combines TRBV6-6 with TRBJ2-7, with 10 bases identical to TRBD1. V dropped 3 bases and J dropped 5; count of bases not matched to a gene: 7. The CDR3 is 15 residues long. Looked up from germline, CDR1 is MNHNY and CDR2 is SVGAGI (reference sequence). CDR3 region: CASSYPGQGKNEQYF. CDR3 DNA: TGTGCCAGCAGTTATCCGGGACAGGGGAAAAACGAGCAGTACTTC.

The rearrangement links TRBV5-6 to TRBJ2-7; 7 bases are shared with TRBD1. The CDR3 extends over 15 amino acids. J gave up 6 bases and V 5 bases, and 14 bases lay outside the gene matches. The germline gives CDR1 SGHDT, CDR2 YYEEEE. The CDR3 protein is CASSSTGTERSEQYF. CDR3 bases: TGTGCCAGCAGTTCGACCGGGACAGAGAGATCCGAGCAGTACTTC.

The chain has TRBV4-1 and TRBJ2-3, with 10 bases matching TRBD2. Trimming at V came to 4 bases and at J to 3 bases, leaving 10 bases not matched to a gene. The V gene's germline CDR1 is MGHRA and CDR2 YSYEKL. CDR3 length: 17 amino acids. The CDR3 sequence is CASSRLAGDWGTDTQYF. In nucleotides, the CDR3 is TGCGCCAGCAGCCGTCTAGCGGGAGATTGGGGGACAGATACGCAGTATTTT.

The CDR3 DNA follows: TGTGCCAGCAGCTACACGACCCTGTACAATGAGCAGTTCTTC. This sequence encodes CASSYTTLYNEQFF. The chain uses TRBV5-6 and TRBJ2-1; no firm D call. CDR3 length: 14 residues. V lost 3 bases and J lost 4, with 11 bases in between. Germline CDR1 and CDR2: SGHDT and YYEEEE.

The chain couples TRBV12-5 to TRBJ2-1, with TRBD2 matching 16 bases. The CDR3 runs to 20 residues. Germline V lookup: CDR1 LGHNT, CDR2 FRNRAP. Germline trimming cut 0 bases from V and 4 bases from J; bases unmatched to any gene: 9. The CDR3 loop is CASGLVLGTSGRGFYNEQFF. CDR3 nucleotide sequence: TGTGCTAGTGGTTTGGTACTGGGGACTAGCGGGAGGGGCTTTTACAATGAGCAGTTCTTC.

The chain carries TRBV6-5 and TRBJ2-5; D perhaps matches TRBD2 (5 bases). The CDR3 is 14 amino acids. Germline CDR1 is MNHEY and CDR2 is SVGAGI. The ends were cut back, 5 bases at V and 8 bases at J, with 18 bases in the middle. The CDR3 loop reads CASSERSLGGTQYF. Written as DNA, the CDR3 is TGTGCCAGCAGTGAACGGAGCCTTGGAGGAACCCAGTACTTC.

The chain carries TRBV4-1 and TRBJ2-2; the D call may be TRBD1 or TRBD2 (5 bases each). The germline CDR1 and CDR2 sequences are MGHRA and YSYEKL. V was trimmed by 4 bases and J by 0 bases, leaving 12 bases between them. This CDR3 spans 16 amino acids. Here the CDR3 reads CASSPRDRSNTGELFF. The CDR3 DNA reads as TGCGCCAGCAGCCCTCGGGACCGATCGAACACCGGGGAGCTGTTTTTT.

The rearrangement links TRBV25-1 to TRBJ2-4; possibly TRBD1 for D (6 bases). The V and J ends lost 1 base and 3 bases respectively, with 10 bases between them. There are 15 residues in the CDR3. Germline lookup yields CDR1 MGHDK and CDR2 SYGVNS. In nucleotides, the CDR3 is TGTGCCAGCAGTGAATCAGGGGAAGTCAAAAACATTCAGTACTTC. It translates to CASSESGEVKNIQYF.

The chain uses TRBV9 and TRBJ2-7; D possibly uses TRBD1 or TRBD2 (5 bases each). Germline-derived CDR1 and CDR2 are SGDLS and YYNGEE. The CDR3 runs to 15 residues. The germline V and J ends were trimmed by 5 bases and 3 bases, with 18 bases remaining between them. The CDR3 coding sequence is TGTGCCAGCAGTGTAAGCCGGGACGGCTACTACGAGCAGTACTTC. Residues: CASSVSRDGYYEQYF.

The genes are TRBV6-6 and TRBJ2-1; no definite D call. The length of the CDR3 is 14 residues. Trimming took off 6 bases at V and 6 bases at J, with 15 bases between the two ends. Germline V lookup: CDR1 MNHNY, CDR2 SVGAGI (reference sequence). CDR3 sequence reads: CASRLGPSVNEQFF. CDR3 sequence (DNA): TGTGCCAGCAGACTCGGACCCTCTGTCAATGAGCAGTTCTTC.

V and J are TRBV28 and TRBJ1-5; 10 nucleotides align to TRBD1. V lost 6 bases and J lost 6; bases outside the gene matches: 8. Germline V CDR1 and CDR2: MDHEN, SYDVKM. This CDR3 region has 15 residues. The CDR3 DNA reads TGTGCCAGCAGGAAAGACAGGGGGCGGCCTCAGCCCCAGCATTTT. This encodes CASRKDRGRPQPQHF. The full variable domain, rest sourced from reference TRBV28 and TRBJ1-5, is DVKVTQSSRYLVKRTGEKVFLECVQDMDHENMFWYRQDPGLGLRLIYFSYDVKMKEKGDIPEGYSVSREKKERFSLILESASTNQTSMYLCASRKDRGRPQPQHFGDGTRLSIL.

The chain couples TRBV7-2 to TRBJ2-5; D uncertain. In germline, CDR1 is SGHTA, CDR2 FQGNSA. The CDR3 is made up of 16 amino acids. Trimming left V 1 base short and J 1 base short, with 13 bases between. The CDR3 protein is CASSLVVLGSQETQYF. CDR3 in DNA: TGTGCCAGCAGCTTAGTCGTGTTGGGGTCCCAAGAGACCCAGTACTTC.

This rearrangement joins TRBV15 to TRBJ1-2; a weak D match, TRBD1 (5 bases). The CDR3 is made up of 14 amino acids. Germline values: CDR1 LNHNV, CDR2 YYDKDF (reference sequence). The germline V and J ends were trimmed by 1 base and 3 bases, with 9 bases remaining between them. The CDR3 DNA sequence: TGTGCCACCAGCAGAGCCGGGGGTGACTATGGCTACACCTTC. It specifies CATSRAGGDYGYTF.

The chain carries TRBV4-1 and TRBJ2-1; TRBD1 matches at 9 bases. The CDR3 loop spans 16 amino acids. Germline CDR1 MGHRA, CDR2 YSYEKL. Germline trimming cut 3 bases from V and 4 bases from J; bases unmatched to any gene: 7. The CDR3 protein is CASSQTGTGRYNEQFF. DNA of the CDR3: TGCGCCAGCAGCCAGACCGGGACAGGGCGGTACAATGAGCAGTTCTTC.

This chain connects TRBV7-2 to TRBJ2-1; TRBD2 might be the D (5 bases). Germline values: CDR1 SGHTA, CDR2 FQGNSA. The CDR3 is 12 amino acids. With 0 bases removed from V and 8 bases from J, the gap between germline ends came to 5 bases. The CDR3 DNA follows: TGTGCCAGCAGCTTAGCGAGGGATGAGCAGTTCTTC. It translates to CASSLARDEQFF.

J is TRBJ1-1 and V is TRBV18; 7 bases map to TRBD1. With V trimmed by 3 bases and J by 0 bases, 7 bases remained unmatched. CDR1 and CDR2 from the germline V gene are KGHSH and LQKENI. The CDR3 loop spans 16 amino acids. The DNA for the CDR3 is TGTGCCAGCTCACCCGAGACAGGGAGCTTGAACACTGAAGCTTTCTTT. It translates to CASSPETGSLNTEAFF.

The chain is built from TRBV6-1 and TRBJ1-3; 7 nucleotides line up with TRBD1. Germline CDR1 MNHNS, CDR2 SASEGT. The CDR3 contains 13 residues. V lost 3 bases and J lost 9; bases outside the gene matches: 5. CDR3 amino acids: CASSDLTGRTIYF. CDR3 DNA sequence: TGTGCCAGCAGTGACTTGACAGGGCGCACCATATATTTT.

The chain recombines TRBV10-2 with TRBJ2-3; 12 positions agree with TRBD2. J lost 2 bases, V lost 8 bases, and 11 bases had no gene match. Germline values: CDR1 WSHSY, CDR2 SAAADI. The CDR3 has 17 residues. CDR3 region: CASHSDLAGGNTDTQYF. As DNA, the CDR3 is TGCGCCAGCCATTCCGACCTAGCGGGAGGGAACACAGATACGCAGTATTTT.

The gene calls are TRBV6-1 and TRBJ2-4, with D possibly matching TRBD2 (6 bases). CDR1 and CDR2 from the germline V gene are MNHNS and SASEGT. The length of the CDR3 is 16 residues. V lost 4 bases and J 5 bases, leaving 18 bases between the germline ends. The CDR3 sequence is CASSGTFLRGENIQYF. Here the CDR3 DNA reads TGTGCCAGCAGTGGCACCTTCTTGCGGGGCGAAAACATTCAGTACTTC.

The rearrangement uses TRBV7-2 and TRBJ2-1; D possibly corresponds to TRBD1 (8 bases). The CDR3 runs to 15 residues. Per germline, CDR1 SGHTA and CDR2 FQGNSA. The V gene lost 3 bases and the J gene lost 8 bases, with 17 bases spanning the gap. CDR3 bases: TGTGCCAGCAGCTTGAACAGGGGGGGACTGGATGAGCAGTTCTTC. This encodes CASSLNRGGLDEQFF.